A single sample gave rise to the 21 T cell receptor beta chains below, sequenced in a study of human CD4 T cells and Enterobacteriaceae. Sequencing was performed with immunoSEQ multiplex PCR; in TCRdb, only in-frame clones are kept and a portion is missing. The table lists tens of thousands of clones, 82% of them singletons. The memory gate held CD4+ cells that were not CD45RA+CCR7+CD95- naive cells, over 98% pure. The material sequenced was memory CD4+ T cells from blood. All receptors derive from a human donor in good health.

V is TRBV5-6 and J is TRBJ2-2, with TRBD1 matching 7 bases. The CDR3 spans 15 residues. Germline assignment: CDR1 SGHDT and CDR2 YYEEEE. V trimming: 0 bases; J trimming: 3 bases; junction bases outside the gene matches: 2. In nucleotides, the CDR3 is TGTGCCAGCAGCTTGGGACAGGGATACACCGGGGAGCTGTTTTTT. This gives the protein CASSLGQGYTGELFF. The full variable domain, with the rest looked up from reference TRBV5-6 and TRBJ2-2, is DAGVTQSPTHLIKTRGQQVTLRCSPKSGHDTVSWYQQALGQGPQFIFQYYEEEERQRGNFPDRFSGHQFPNYSSELNVNALLLGDSALYLCASSLGQGYTGELFFGEGSRLTVL.

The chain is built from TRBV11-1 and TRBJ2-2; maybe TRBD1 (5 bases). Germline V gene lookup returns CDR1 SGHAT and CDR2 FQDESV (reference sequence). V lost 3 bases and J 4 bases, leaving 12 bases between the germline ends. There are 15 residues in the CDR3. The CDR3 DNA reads TGTGCCAGCAGCTTGGGCAGGGAACTCACCGGGGAGCTGTTTTTT. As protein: CASSLGRELTGELFF.

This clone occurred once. The CDR3 protein is CASSWAGTGEETQYF. In DNA, the CDR3 is TGCGCCAGCAGCTGGGCCGGGACCGGGGAAGAGACCCAGTACTTC. The chain links TRBV5-1 to TRBJ2-5; perhaps D is TRBD1 or TRBD2 (5 bases each). CDR3 length: 15 amino acids. Trimming left V 3 bases short and J 3 bases short, with 15 bases between. Germline V gives CDR1 SGHRS, CDR2 YFSETQ.

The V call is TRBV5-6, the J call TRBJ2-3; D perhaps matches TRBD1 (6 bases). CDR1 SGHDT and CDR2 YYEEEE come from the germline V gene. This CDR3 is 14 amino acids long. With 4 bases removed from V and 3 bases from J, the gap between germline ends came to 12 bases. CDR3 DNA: TGTGCCAGCAGCAGGGGGTTAGGGACAGATACGCAGTATTTT. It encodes CASSRGLGTDTQYF.

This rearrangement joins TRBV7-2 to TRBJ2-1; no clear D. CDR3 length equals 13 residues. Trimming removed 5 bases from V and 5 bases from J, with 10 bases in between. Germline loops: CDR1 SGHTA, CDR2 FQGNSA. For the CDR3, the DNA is TGTGCCAGCAGCCCGCGTGTGGACAATGAGCAGTTCTTC. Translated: CASSPRVDNEQFF. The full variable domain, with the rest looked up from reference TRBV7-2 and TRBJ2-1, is GAGVSQSPSNKVTEKGKDVELRCDPISGHTALYWYRQSLGQGLEFLIYFQGNSAPDKSGLPSDRFSAERTGGSVSTLTIQRTQQEDSAVYLCASSPRVDNEQFFGPGTRLTVL.

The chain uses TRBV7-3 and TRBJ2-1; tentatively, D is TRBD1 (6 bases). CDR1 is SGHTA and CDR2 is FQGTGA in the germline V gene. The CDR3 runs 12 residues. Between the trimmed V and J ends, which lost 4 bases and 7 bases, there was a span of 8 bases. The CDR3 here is CASSSGTNEQFF. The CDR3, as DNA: TGTGCCAGCAGCTCCGGGACAAATGAGCAGTTCTTC.

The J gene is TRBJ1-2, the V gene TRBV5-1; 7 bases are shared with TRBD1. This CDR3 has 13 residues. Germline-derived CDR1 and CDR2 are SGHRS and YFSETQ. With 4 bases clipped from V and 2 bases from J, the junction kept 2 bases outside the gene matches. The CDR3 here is CASSQGENYGYTF. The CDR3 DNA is TGCGCCAGCAGCCAGGGGGAGAACTATGGCTACACCTTC.

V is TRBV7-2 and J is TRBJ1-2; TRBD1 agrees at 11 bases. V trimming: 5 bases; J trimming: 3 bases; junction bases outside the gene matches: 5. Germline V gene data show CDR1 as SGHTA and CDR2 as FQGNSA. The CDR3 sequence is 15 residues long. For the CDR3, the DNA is TGTGCCAGCAGCCCAGGACAGGGGGCGGACTATGGCTACACCTTC. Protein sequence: CASSPGQGADYGYTF. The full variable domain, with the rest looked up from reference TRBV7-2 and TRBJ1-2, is GAGVSQSPSNKVTEKGKDVELRCDPISGHTALYWYRQSLGQGLEFLIYFQGNSAPDKSGLPSDRFSAERTGGSVSTLTIQRTQQEDSAVYLCASSPGQGADYGYTFGSGTRLTVV.

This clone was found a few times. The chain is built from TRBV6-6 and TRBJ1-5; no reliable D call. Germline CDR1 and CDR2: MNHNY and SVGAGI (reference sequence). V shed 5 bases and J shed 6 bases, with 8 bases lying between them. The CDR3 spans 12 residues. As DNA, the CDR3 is TGTGCCAGCAGTCCCCCGGGTCAGCCCCAGCATTTT. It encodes CASSPPGQPQHF.

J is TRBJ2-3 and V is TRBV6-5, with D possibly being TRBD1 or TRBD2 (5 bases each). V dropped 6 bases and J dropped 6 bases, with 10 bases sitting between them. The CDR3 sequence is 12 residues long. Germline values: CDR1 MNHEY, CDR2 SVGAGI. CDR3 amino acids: CASRMGTDTQYF. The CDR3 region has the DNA TGTGCCAGCAGGATGGGGACGGATACGCAGTATTTT.

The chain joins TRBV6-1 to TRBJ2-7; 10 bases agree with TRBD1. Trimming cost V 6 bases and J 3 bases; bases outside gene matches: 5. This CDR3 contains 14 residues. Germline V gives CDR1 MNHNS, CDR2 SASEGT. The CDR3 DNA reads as TGTGCCAGCAGATCACGGACAGGGGGCTACGAGCAGTACTTC. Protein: CASRSRTGGYEQYF.

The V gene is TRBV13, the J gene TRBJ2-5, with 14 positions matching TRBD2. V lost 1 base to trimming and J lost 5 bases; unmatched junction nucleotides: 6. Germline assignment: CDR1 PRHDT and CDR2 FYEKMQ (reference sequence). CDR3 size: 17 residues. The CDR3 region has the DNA TGTGCCAGCAGCTTAGAGGGACTAGCGGGAGTCTGGGAGACCCAGTACTTC. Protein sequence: CASSLEGLAGVWETQYF.

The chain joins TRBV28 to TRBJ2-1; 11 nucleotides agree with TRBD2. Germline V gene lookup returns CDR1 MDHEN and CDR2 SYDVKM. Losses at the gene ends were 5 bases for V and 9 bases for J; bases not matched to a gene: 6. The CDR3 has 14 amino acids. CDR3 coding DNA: TGTGCCAGCAGTCCCAATAGCGGGAGGGGTGAGCAGTTCTTC. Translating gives CASSPNSGRGEQFF. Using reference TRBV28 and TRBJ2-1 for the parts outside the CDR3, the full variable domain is DVKVTQSSRYLVKRTGEKVFLECVQDMDHENMFWYRQDPGLGLRLIYFSYDVKMKEKGDIPEGYSVSREKKERFSLILESASTNQTSMYLCASSPNSGRGEQFFGPGTRLTVL.

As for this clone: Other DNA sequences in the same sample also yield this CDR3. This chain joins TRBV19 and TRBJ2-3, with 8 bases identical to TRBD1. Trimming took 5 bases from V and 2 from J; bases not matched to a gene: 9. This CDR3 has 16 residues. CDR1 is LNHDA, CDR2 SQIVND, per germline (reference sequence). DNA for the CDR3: TGTGCCAGTAGTCTACGGCAGGGGGCTTCCACAGATACGCAGTATTTT. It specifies CASSLRQGASTDTQYF.

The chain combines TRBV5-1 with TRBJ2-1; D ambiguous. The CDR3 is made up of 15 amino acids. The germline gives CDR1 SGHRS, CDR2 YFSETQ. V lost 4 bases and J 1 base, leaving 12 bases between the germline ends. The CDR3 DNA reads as TGCGCCAGCAGCCTGATGAGTGGGTCCTACAATGAGCAGTTCTTC. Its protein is CASSLMSGSYNEQFF.

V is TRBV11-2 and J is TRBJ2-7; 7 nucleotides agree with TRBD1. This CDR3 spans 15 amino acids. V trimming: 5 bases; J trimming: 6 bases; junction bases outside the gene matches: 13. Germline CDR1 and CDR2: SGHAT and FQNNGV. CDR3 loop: CASSKNRGSNGEQYF. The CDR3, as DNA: TGTGCCAGCAGCAAAAACAGGGGATCGAATGGCGAGCAGTACTTC.

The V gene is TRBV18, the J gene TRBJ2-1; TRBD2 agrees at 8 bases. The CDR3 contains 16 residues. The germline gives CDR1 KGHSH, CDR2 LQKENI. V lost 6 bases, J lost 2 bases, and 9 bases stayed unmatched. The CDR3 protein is CASSPGGGRTYNEQFF. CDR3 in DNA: TGTGCCAGCTCTCCCGGGGGCGGGAGGACCTACAATGAGCAGTTCTTC.

The DNA of the CDR3 is TGTGCCAGTAGTTCTGAGCTCGACGCCGCAACTAATGAAAAACTGTTTTTT. It yields the protein CASSSELDAATNEKLFF. The V gene is TRBV19, the J gene TRBJ1-4; D unclear. Germline V gives CDR1 LNHDA, CDR2 SQIVND (reference sequence). The CDR3 spans 17 residues. Trimming removed 5 bases from V and 0 bases from J, with 16 bases in between.

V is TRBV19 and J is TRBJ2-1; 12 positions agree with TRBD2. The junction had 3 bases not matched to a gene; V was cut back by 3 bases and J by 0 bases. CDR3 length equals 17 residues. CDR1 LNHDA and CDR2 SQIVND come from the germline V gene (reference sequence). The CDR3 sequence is CASSIPGLAGSYNEQFF. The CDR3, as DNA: TGTGCCAGTAGTATCCCGGGACTAGCGGGCTCCTACAATGAGCAGTTCTTC. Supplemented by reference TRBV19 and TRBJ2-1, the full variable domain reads DGGITQSPKYLFRKEGQNVTLSCEQNLNHDAMYWYRQDPGQGLRLIYYSQIVNDFQKGDIAEGYSVSREKKESFPLTVTSAQKNPTAFYLCASSIPGLAGSYNEQFFGPGTRLTVL.

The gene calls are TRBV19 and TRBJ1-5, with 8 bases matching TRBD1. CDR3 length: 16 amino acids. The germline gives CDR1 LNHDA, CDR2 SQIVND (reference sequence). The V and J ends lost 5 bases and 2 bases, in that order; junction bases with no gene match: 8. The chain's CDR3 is CASSLGQGQGNQPQHF. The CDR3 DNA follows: TGTGCCAGTAGTCTCGGACAGGGCCAGGGCAATCAGCCCCAGCATTTT.

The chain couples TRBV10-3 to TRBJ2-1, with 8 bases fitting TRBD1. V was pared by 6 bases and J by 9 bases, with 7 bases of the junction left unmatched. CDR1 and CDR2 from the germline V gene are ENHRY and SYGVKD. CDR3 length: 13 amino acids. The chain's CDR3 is CAIRNRGSGEQFF. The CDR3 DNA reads TGTGCCATCAGGAACAGGGGGTCTGGTGAGCAGTTCTTC.